The entry below describes one TCR beta chain. This record belongs to a study of blood T cells in healthy people across ages. V gave up 6 bases and J gave up 2 bases; unmatched junction bases: 9. This CDR3 is 16 amino acids long. Germline V lookup: CDR1 SEHNR, CDR2 FQNEAQ (reference sequence). A J-beta primer mix and a sample-barcoded 5' primer were used in a second PCR of about 7 to 12 cycles. With 12 random nucleotides, a template-switch adaptor tagged each individual cDNA molecule. One entry per CDR3 protein, called by TCRdb with MiXCR from the 5' RACE reads. The sample yields around 1.1 million distinct CDR3 sequences, less than 45% seen once.

This sequence joins TRBV7-9 and TRBJ2-2; 7 bases map to TRBD1. Sequencing was performed on blood. This clonotype was sampled from a man aged 18 to 35 in good health. CDR3 coding DNA: TGTGCCAGCAGGGGGACCGGGACAGTTAACACCGGGGAGCTGTTTTTT. Translated, it gives CASRGTGTVNTGELFF.